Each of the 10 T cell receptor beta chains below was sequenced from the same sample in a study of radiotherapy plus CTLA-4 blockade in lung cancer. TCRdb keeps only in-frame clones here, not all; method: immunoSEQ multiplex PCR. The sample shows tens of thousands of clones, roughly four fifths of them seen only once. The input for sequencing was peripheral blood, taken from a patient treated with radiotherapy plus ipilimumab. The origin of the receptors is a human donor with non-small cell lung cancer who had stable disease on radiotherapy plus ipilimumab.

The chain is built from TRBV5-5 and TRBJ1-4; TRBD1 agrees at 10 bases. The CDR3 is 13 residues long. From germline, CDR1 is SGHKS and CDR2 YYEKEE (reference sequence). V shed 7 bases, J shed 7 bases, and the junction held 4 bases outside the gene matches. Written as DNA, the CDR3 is TGTGCCAGCGGACAGGGGGGTGCTGAAAAACTGTTTTTT. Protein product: CASGQGGAEKLFF.

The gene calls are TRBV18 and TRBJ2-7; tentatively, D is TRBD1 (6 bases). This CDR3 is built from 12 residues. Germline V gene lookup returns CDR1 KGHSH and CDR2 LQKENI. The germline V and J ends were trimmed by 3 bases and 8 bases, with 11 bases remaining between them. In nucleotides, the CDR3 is TGTGCCAGCTCACCCGGGGACAACAAGCAGTACTTC. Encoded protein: CASSPGDNKQYF.

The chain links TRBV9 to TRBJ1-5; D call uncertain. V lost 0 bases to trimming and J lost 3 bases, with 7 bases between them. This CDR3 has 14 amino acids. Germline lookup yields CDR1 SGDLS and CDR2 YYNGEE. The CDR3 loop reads CASSVGLTNQPQHF. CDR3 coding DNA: TGTGCCAGCAGCGTAGGGCTGACCAATCAGCCCCAGCATTTT.

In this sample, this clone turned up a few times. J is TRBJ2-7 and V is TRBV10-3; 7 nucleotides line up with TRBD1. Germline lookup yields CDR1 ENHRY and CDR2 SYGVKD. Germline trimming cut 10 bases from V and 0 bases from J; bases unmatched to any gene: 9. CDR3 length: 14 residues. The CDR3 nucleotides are TGTGCCACCACCCGACAGGGCCCCTCCTACGAGCAGTACTTC. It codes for CATTRQGPSYEQYF.

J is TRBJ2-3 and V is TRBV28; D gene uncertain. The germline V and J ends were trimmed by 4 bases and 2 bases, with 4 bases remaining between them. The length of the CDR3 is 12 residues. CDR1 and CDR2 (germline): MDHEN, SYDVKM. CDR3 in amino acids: CASSSFTDTQYF. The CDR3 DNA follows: TGTGCCAGCAGTTCCTTCACAGATACGCAGTATTTT.

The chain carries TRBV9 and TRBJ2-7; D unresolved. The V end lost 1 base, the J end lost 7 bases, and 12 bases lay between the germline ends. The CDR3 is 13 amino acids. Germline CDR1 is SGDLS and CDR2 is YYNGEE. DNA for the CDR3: TGTGCCAGCAGCGTAAGCCTAATGGGAGAGCAGTACTTC. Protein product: CASSVSLMGEQYF. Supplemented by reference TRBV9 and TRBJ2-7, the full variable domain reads DSGVTQTPKHLITATGQRVTLRCSPRSGDLSVYWYQQSLDQGLQFLIQYYNGEERAKGNILERFSAQQFPDLHSELNLSSLELGDSALYFCASSVSLMGEQYFGPGTRLTVT.

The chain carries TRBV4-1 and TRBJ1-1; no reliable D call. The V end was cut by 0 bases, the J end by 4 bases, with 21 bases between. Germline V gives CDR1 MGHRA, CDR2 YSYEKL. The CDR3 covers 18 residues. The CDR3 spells CASSQDMAGGMRVTEAFF. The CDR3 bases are TGCGCCAGCAGCCAAGATATGGCAGGAGGCATGCGTGTCACTGAAGCTTTCTTT.

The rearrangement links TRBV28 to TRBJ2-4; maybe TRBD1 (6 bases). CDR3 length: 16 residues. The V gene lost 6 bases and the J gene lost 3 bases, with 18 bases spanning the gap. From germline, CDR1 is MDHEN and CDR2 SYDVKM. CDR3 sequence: CASSPPQQGGKNIQYF. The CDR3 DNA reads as TGTGCCAGCAGCCCCCCCCAACAGGGCGGCAAAAACATTCAGTACTTC. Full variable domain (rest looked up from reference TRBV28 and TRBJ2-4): DVKVTQSSRYLVKRTGEKVFLECVQDMDHENMFWYRQDPGLGLRLIYFSYDVKMKEKGDIPEGYSVSREKKERFSLILESASTNQTSMYLCASSPPQQGGKNIQYFGAGTRLSVL.

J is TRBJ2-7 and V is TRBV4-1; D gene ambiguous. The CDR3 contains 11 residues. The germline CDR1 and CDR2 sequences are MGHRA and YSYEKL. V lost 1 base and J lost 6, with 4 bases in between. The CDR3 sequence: CASSQGLEQYF. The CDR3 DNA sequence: TGCGCCAGCAGCCAAGGGCTCGAGCAGTACTTC.

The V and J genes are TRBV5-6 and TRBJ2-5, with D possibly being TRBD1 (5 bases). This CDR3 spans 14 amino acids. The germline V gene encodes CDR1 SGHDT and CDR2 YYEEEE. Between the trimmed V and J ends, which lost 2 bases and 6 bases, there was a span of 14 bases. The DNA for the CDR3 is TGTGCCAGCAGCTTTGGCAGGGTGGTTCAGACCCAGTACTTC. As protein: CASSFGRVVQTQYF.